A single sample gave rise to the 11 T cell receptor beta chains below, sequenced in a study of cytomegalovirus exposure and HLA in healthy donors. Using immunoSEQ multiplex PCR, the repertoire was profiled, and TCRdb retains in-frame clones only, with some absent. The sample records 55,000 to 80,000 clones, roughly 94% being singletons. The sequenced sample consisted of PBMCs. The receptors come from a woman younger than 30 in good health and CMV-seropositive.

This clone was counted between two and nine times. The rearrangement links TRBV10-3 to TRBJ1-5, with no clear D. There are 12 residues in the CDR3. V was shortened by 8 bases and J by 3 bases, with 8 bases between the two germline ends. CDR1 and CDR2 from the germline V gene are ENHRY and SYGVKD. The CDR3 sequence is CAIRGPNQPQHF. CDR3 DNA sequence: TGTGCCATCCGAGGGCCCAATCAGCCCCAGCATTTT.

The chain employs TRBV27 and TRBJ2-3; the match to TRBD2 covers 7 bases. The germline CDR1 and CDR2 sequences are MNHEY and SMNVEV (reference sequence). The length of the CDR3 is 12 residues. V was pared by 2 bases and J by 10 bases, with 3 bases of the junction left unmatched. The CDR3, as DNA: TGTGCCAGCAGTTTACGGCGGGAGCCGCAGTATTTT. It specifies CASSLRREPQYF.

The chain carries TRBV6-1 and TRBJ1-2; D not certain. Germline CDR1 and CDR2: MNHNS and SASEGT. There are 13 residues in the CDR3. Trimming left V 8 bases short and J 1 base short, with 11 bases between. CDR3 sequence: CASSPRGNYGYTF. The CDR3 bases are TGTGCCAGCTCCCCCCGAGGTAACTATGGCTACACCTTC.

V usage is TRBV6-5 and J usage is TRBJ1-4, with no clear D. V was shortened by 2 bases and J by 4 bases, with 11 bases between the two germline ends. Germline CDR1 and CDR2: MNHEY and SVGAGI. The CDR3 loop spans 15 amino acids. CDR3 DNA sequence: TGTGCCAGCAGTTACCGAGGAGAGGATAATGAAAAACTGTTTTTT. It encodes CASSYRGEDNEKLFF.

The rearrangement joins TRBV7-2 to TRBJ2-7; 8 positions match TRBD2. The V and J ends lost 4 bases and 3 bases, in that order; junction bases with no gene match: 5. In germline, CDR1 is SGHTA, CDR2 FQGNSA. CDR3 length: 14 residues. The CDR3, as DNA: TGTGCCAGCAGCTCACTAGCGGCATACTACGAGCAGTACTTC. Residues: CASSSLAAYYEQYF. Supplemented by reference TRBV7-2 and TRBJ2-7, the full variable domain reads GAGVSQSPSNKVTEKGKDVELRCDPISGHTALYWYRQSLGQGLEFLIYFQGNSAPDKSGLPSDRFSAERTGGSVSTLTIQRTQQEDSAVYLCASSSLAAYYEQYFGPGTRLTVT.

The chain combines TRBV5-6 with TRBJ2-1; 7 bases are shared with TRBD1. Unmatched junction bases numbered 8, after V lost 4 bases and J lost 7 bases. This CDR3 is 14 amino acids long. CDR1 is SGHDT, CDR2 YYEEEE, per germline. CDR3 amino acids: CASSNPQGWNEQFF. The CDR3 nucleotides read TGTGCCAGCAGCAACCCACAGGGGTGGAATGAGCAGTTCTTC. Combining the CDR3 with reference TRBV5-6 and TRBJ2-1 gives the whole variable domain DAGVTQSPTHLIKTRGQQVTLRCSPKSGHDTVSWYQQALGQGPQFIFQYYEEEERQRGNFPDRFSGHQFPNYSSELNVNALLLGDSALYLCASSNPQGWNEQFFGPGTRLTVL.

The rearrangement links TRBV15 to TRBJ2-7; 10 positions match TRBD1. From germline, CDR1 is LNHNV and CDR2 YYDKDF (reference sequence). This CDR3 spans 14 amino acids. The trim removed 5 bases at V and 4 bases at J, leaving 5 bases unmatched. For the CDR3, the DNA is TGTGCCACCAGCCTCGGACAGGGGGATTACGAGCAGTACTTC. It codes for CATSLGQGDYEQYF.

This clone was seen a single time. This rearrangement joins TRBV27 to TRBJ1-1; tentatively, D is TRBD1 (6 bases). The CDR3 contains 12 residues. Trimming shortened V by 8 bases and J by 5 bases, and 12 bases separated the two germline ends. The germline gives CDR1 MNHEY, CDR2 SMNVEV (reference sequence). The CDR3, as DNA: TGTGCCAGCCGTGAGGGGGGGACTGAAGCTTTCTTT. Translation gives CASREGGTEAFF.

In this sample, this clone turned up once. The chain joins TRBV28 to TRBJ1-2; a possible D gene is TRBD1 (6 bases). The CDR3 is made up of 13 amino acids. Trimming stripped 9 bases from V and 4 bases from J, with 15 bases between. CDR1 MDHEN and CDR2 SYDVKM come from the germline V gene. The CDR3 DNA sequence: TGTGCCAGTCGAGGGGGAGTCCCCTATGGCTACACCTTC. This sequence encodes CASRGGVPYGYTF.

The genes are TRBV7-9 and TRBJ2-1; 7 bases are shared with TRBD1. The CDR3 has 15 residues. With 2 bases clipped from V and 9 bases from J, the junction kept 10 bases outside the gene matches. CDR1 is SEHNR, CDR2 FQNEAQ, per germline (reference sequence). This CDR3 is CASSLTQGPTVEQFF. CDR3 in DNA: TGTGCCAGCAGCTTAACACAGGGGCCCACCGTTGAGCAGTTCTTC.

This clone was counted between two and nine times. The rearrangement links TRBV7-8 to TRBJ2-7; TRBD1 agrees at 10 bases. With 4 bases clipped from V and 3 bases from J, the junction kept 6 bases outside the gene matches. This CDR3 spans 15 amino acids. In germline, CDR1 is SGHVS, CDR2 FQNEAQ. CDR3 sequence (DNA): TGTGCCAGCAGCTCCACCGGGACAGGGGTCTACGAGCAGTACTTC. Its translation is CASSSTGTGVYEQYF.